This T cell receptor (beta chain) was recovered during a study of cytomegalovirus exposure and HLA in healthy donors. This clone occurred a few times. What it binds is unknown. The V gene's germline CDR1 is MDHEN and CDR2 SYDVKM. This CDR3 contains 10 residues. V was clipped by 6 bases and J by 4 bases, with 3 bases between them. Generated by immunoSEQ multiplex PCR, the TCRdb table keeps only in-frame clones and is missing some. Of 250,000 to 350,000 clones in the sample, around 90% were seen once. Regarding the study as a whole: The study flagged approximately 180 TCR beta chains as cytomegalovirus-associated. For most TCR sequences rarity was the rule, although some public TCRs occurred in many donors. Reports described diagnosis of cytomegalovirus status by the classifier as highly specific and sensitive.

The donors were in the roughly 110-subject validation cohort; that cohort was separate from the 666-subject first cohort. The TCR comes from a woman aged 25 to 39 in good health and CMV-seropositive. J is TRBJ2-5 and V is TRBV28; D is unclear. The sample comprised PBMCs. As DNA, the CDR3 is TGTGCCAGCAGGCGAGAGACCCAGTACTTC. Its protein product is CASRRETQYF. Combining the CDR3 with reference TRBV28 and TRBJ2-5 gives the whole variable domain DVKVTQSSRYLVKRTGEKVFLECVQDMDHENMFWYRQDPGLGLRLIYFSYDVKMKEKGDIPEGYSVSREKKERFSLILESASTNQTSMYLCASRRETQYFGPGTRLLVL.